Presented here are 29 T cell receptor beta chains from one specimen sequenced in a study (dated by TCRdb to 2022 to 2024). Libraries were prepared through the immunoSEQ multiplex PCR assay. This is the immuneACCESS table as TCRdb keeps it, with only in-frame sequences that have V and J called. A part of the clones is gone; compared with another copy, unresolved V genes explain less than half, and the rest is unexplained. This sample gives tens of thousands of clones in total; 80% to 95% of them show up just once. 4.4% of the sample is held by the ten biggest clonotypes. The sequenced material came from PBMCs. The receptors stem from a man aged 35 to 55 with rheumatoid arthritis.

The genes are TRBV4-2 and TRBJ1-4; weak D call: TRBD1 (6 bases). Per the germline V gene, CDR1 is LGHNA and CDR2 is YNFKEQ. V gave up 4 bases and J gave up 5 bases, with 20 bases separating them. The CDR3 contains 17 residues. The CDR3 sequence is CASSPEDQWRGNEKLFF. DNA of the CDR3: TGTGCCAGCAGCCCCGAAGATCAGTGGAGGGGGAATGAAAAACTGTTTTTT.

The chain employs TRBV7-3 and TRBJ1-1; TRBD1 agrees at 8 bases. Germline V gene sequence: CDR1 SGHTA, CDR2 FQGTGA. V lost 5 bases, J lost 6 bases, and 8 bases stayed unmatched. The CDR3 has 14 amino acids. The CDR3: CASSLGQGRAEAFF. The CDR3 region has the DNA TGTGCCAGCAGCCTAGGACAGGGAAGGGCTGAAGCTTTCTTT.

The CDR3 here is CASSTGGTLSPGANVLTF. CDR3 in DNA: TGTGCCAGTAGTACGGGGGGTACACTTTCTCCTGGGGCCAACGTCCTGACTTTC. The chain links TRBV19 to TRBJ2-6; 7 nucleotides align to TRBD2. This CDR3 has 18 amino acids. V shed 4 bases, J shed 2 bases, and the junction held 11 bases outside the gene matches. The V gene's germline CDR1 is LNHDA and CDR2 SQIVND (reference sequence).

The rearrangement joins TRBV5-6 to TRBJ1-1; TRBD1 matches at 7 bases. V trimming: 0 bases; J trimming: 5 bases; junction bases outside the gene matches: 7. Germline lookup yields CDR1 SGHDT and CDR2 YYEEEE. CDR3 length: 15 residues. The DNA of the CDR3 is TGTGCCAGCAGCTTGGGGACAGGCAAGGGGACTGAAGCTTTCTTT. It yields the protein CASSLGTGKGTEAFF.

The rearrangement links TRBV5-6 to TRBJ2-7; 12 bases match TRBD2. The V and J ends lost 3 bases and 3 bases, in that order; junction bases with no gene match: 7. The CDR3 is made up of 16 amino acids. CDR1 is SGHDT and CDR2 is YYEEEE in the germline V gene. The CDR3 reads CASSSPTSGRGYEQYF. Written as DNA, the CDR3 is TGTGCCAGCAGCTCACCGACTAGCGGGAGAGGCTACGAGCAGTACTTC.

This sequence joins TRBV28 and TRBJ1-2; D uncertain. Germline V CDR1 and CDR2: MDHEN, SYDVKM. V lost 5 bases to trimming and J lost 1 base, with 11 bases between them. This CDR3 region has 14 residues. CDR3 DNA sequence: TGTGCCAGCAGTCCCCCCGGAGGTAACTATGGCTACACCTTC. Translation gives CASSPPGGNYGYTF.

The chain links TRBV18 to TRBJ2-7; 10 nucleotides align to TRBD1. This CDR3 region has 15 residues. The trim removed 5 bases at V and 4 bases at J, leaving 8 bases unmatched. Germline lookup yields CDR1 KGHSH and CDR2 LQKENI. The CDR3 DNA sequence: TGTGCCAGCTCAGCTGCCGGGACAGGGGAATACGAGCAGTACTTC. Protein: CASSAAGTGEYEQYF.

This clone was observed once. This chain joins TRBV27 and TRBJ2-1, with 8 bases that match TRBD2. This CDR3 has 14 amino acids. V trimming: 0 bases; J trimming: 8 bases; junction bases outside the gene matches: 3. Germline V CDR1 and CDR2: MNHEY, SMNVEV (reference sequence). The CDR3 nucleotides are TGTGCCAGCAGTTTATCAGGACTAGCAGATGAGCAGTTCTTC. Its translation is CASSLSGLADEQFF.

This chain connects TRBV9 to TRBJ2-5; 12 nucleotides align to TRBD2. Germline CDR1 is SGDLS and CDR2 is YYNGEE. CDR3 length: 17 residues. The V segment lost 4 bases and the J segment 1 base; nucleotides outside the gene matches: 8. CDR3 coding DNA: TGTGCCAGCAGCCGGTCAGGACTAGCGGGAATCCAAGAGACCCAGTACTTC. This encodes CASSRSGLAGIQETQYF.

The gene calls are TRBV28 and TRBJ2-7; 14 nucleotides agree with TRBD2. CDR1 is MDHEN, CDR2 SYDVKM, per germline. This CDR3 has 15 residues. V shed 5 bases, J shed 1 base, and the junction held 1 base outside the gene matches. CDR3: CASSRLAGGSYEQYF. The DNA of the CDR3 is TGTGCCAGCAGTCGACTAGCGGGAGGGTCCTACGAGCAGTACTTC. Looking up the rest from reference TRBV28 and TRBJ2-7 gives the full variable domain: DVKVTQSSRYLVKRTGEKVFLECVQDMDHENMFWYRQDPGLGLRLIYFSYDVKMKEKGDIPEGYSVSREKKERFSLILESASTNQTSMYLCASSRLAGGSYEQYFGPGTRLTVT.

This clone was observed a single time. The chain is built from TRBV19 and TRBJ1-5; no clear D gene. V was clipped by 3 bases and J by 4 bases, with 10 bases between them. CDR1 and CDR2 (germline): LNHDA, SQIVND (reference sequence). CDR3 size: 14 residues. As DNA, the CDR3 is TGTGCCAGTAGTATGACCAGATTTAATCAGCCCCAGCATTTT. This encodes CASSMTRFNQPQHF.

The V call is TRBV13, the J call TRBJ2-7, with D maybe TRBD1 (7 bases). V lost 5 bases and J lost 6, with 14 bases in between. The CDR3 runs to 13 residues. Per germline, CDR1 PRHDT and CDR2 FYEKMQ (reference sequence). This chain's CDR3 is CASSPPQGGEQYF. The CDR3 nucleotides read TGTGCCAGCAGCCCGCCGCAGGGGGGCGAGCAGTACTTC.

In DNA, the CDR3 is TGTGCCAGCTCACAGTACCAAGAGACCCAGTACTTC. Translating gives CASSQYQETQYF. The chain recombines TRBV18 with TRBJ2-5; D remains unclear. Germline CDR1 is KGHSH and CDR2 is LQKENI. CDR3 length equals 12 residues. The V end lost 4 bases, the J end lost 0 bases, and 3 bases lay between the germline ends.

This chain joins TRBV28 and TRBJ1-5; D gene ambiguous. Germline values: CDR1 MDHEN, CDR2 SYDVKM. This CDR3 comprises 15 residues. Trimming pared 5 bases from V and 4 bases from J, leaving 15 bases between. The DNA for the CDR3 is TGTGCCAGCAGTCCGGCAATCGACAAGAATCAGCCCCAGCATTTT. It codes for CASSPAIDKNQPQHF.

This chain joins TRBV7-3 and TRBJ2-3, with 8 bases aligning to TRBD2. The CDR3 extends over 14 amino acids. The germline V gene has CDR1 SGHTA and CDR2 FQGTGA. The V and J ends lost 5 bases and 7 bases, in that order; junction bases with no gene match: 8. The CDR3 coding sequence is TGTGCCAGCAGCATCGGGACTAGTGGCTATACGCAGTATTTT. Amino acid sequence: CASSIGTSGYTQYF.

The rearrangement links TRBV4-1 to TRBJ1-6; the D is unclear. The V gene's germline CDR1 is MGHRA and CDR2 YSYEKL. This CDR3 spans 15 amino acids. The V end was cut by 1 base, the J end by 8 bases, with 12 bases between. This CDR3 is CASSQGALAHSPLHF. The CDR3 nucleotides read TGCGCCAGCAGCCAAGGGGCCCTAGCTCATTCACCCCTCCACTTT.

This clone appeared once. The V gene is TRBV12-3 or TRBV12-4, the J gene TRBJ2-5, with 7 bases lining up with TRBD1. After removal of 6 bases from V and 4 bases from J, the junction contained 5 bases not matched to a gene. The CDR3 loop spans 13 amino acids. The CDR3 nucleotides are TGTGCCAGCAGGAAACAGGGGCGAGAGACCCAGTACTTC. Protein product: CASRKQGRETQYF.

The V call is TRBV21-1, the J call TRBJ2-1. TRBV21-1 is shown as a pseudogene. The CDR3 extends over 15 amino acids. Here the CDR3 reads CASSNGARGYNEQFF. As DNA, the CDR3 is TGTGCCAGCAGCAACGGGGCTAGGGGCTACAATGAGCAGTTCTTC.

V usage is TRBV4-2 and J usage is TRBJ2-1; D not resolved. This CDR3 has 15 amino acids. Germline V gene data show CDR1 as LGHNA and CDR2 as YNFKEQ. V was shortened by 1 base and J by 7 bases, with 14 bases between the two germline ends. CDR3 DNA: TGTGCCAGCAGCCAAGGGAAGGACCAGTTGAATGAGCAGTTCTTC. This encodes CASSQGKDQLNEQFF.

The J gene is TRBJ2-1, the V gene TRBV7-3; D remains unclear. Germline V gives CDR1 SGHTA, CDR2 FQGTGA. The CDR3 consists of 14 residues. Trimming removed 5 bases at V and 4 bases at J, with 12 bases between. CDR3 amino acids: CASSTSTLYNEQFF. The DNA of the CDR3 is TGTGCCAGCAGCACCTCGACCCTTTACAATGAGCAGTTCTTC.

The chain is built from TRBV5-1 and TRBJ2-2; D ambiguous. Germline V gives CDR1 SGHRS, CDR2 YFSETQ. V was clipped by 0 bases and J by 1 base, with 19 bases between them. The CDR3 contains 19 residues. The CDR3 region is CASSLVVVSPPVNTGELFF. The CDR3 DNA is TGCGCCAGCAGCTTGGTGGTTGTCAGCCCCCCGGTGAACACCGGGGAGCTGTTTTTT.

The J gene is TRBJ2-7, the V gene TRBV5-1; weak D call: TRBD1 (6 bases). Between the trimmed V and J ends, which lost 3 bases and 0 bases, there was a span of 13 bases. The CDR3 loop spans 15 amino acids. CDR1 is SGHRS and CDR2 is YFSETQ in the germline V gene. The CDR3 region has the DNA TGCGCCAGCAGCTCCGGACAGTTGCCCTCCTACGAGCAGTACTTC. Its protein is CASSSGQLPSYEQYF. Full variable domain (outside the CDR3, taken from reference TRBV5-1 and TRBJ2-7): KAGVTQTPRYLIKTRGQQVTLSCSPISGHRSVSWYQQTPGQGLQFLFEYFSETQRNKGNFPGRFSGRQFSNSRSEMNVSTLELGDSALYLCASSSGQLPSYEQYFGPGTRLTVT.

The chain links TRBV21-1 to TRBJ2-7; the D call TRBD2 from the table was never checked on the DNA. TRBV21-1 is a documented pseudogene. This CDR3 spans 16 amino acids. CDR3 region: CASSINSGAFGGEQYF. Written as DNA, the CDR3 is TGTGCCAGCAGTATTAATTCGGGAGCCTTTGGGGGCGAGCAGTACTTC.

In this sample, this clone turned up once. The gene calls are TRBV19 and TRBJ2-5; 8 bases are shared with TRBD2. CDR1 and CDR2 (germline): LNHDA, SQIVND (reference sequence). CDR3 size: 16 residues. Trimming took 3 bases from V and 7 from J; bases not matched to a gene: 13. The CDR3 nucleotides read TGTGCCAGTAGTATGGAGGAACTAGCGGCTACCGGGACCCAGTACTTC. This gives the protein CASSMEELAATGTQYF.

To note about this clone: Germline and junction disagree at one end, which may indicate a read error. J is TRBJ1-1 and V is TRBV5-1; 9 nucleotides align to TRBD1. The V gene's germline CDR1 is SGHRS and CDR2 YFSETQ. The length of the CDR3 is 15 residues. The CDR3 spells CANSLADRGNTEAFF. CDR3 bases: TGCGCCAACAGCTTGGCGGACAGGGGTAACACTGAAGCTTTCTTT.

The chain joins TRBV12-3 or TRBV12-4 to TRBJ2-1; D not resolved. The CDR3 loop spans 11 amino acids. The V gene lost 3 bases and the J gene lost 5 bases, with 2 bases spanning the gap. In DNA form, the CDR3 reads TGTGCCAGCAGTTTTAACAATGAGCAGTTCTTC. Amino acids: CASSFNNEQFF.

The chain carries TRBV24-1 and TRBJ2-2; 11 nucleotides match TRBD1. CDR1 and CDR2 (germline): KGHDR, SFDVKD. With V trimmed by 3 bases and J by 3 bases, 5 bases remained unmatched. There are 17 residues in the CDR3. In DNA form, the CDR3 reads TGTGCCACCAGTGATCCAAGGACAGGGGGCGACACCGGGGAGCTGTTTTTT. Its translation is CATSDPRTGGDTGELFF.

CDR3 protein: CASSGDRGNIQYF. The CDR3, as DNA: TGTGCCAGCAGTGGGGACAGGGGGAACATTCAGTACTTC. The chain is built from TRBV6-4 and TRBJ2-4, with 11 bases lining up with TRBD1. Germline CDR1 is MRHNA and CDR2 is SNTAGT. V lost 4 bases and J lost 7; bases outside the gene matches: 0. CDR3 length: 13 amino acids.

The V call is TRBV10-3, the J call TRBJ2-1, with D hard to call. V was shortened by 8 bases and J by 2 bases, with 10 bases between the two germline ends. Per germline, CDR1 ENHRY and CDR2 SYGVKD. This CDR3 is 13 amino acids long. The CDR3 here is CAISSHPYNEQFF. The CDR3 bases are TGTGCCATCTCGAGTCACCCCTACAATGAGCAGTTCTTC.